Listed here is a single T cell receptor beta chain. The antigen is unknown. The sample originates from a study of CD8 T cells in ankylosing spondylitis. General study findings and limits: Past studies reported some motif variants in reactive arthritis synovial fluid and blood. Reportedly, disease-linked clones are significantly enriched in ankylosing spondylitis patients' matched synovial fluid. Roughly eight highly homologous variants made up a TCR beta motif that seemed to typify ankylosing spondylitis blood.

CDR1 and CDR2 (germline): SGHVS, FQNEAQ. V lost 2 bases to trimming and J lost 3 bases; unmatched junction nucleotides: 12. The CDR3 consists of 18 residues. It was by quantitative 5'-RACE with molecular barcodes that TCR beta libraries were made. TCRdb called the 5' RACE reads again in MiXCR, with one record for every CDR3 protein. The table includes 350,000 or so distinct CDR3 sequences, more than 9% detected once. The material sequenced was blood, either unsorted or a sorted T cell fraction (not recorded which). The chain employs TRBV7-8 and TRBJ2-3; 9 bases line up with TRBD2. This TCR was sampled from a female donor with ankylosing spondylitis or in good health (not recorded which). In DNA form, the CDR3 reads TGTGCCAGCAGCTTACGGGTTGCTAGCGGGACGGTAACAGATACGCAGTATTTT. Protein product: CASSLRVASGTVTDTQYF.